This entry features one T cell receptor (beta chain) sequence. The antigen is unknown. For each donor, at least one pre-ART and at least two post-ART PBMC samples were available. J gave up 6 bases and V 2 bases, and 2 bases lay outside the gene matches. CDR1 GTSNPN and CDR2 SVGIG come from the germline V gene (reference sequence). This CDR3 is built from 12 residues. These data originate in a study of long-term antiretroviral therapy in people with HIV. Points from the study as a whole: Control repertoires displayed wider CDR3 length ranges than the HIV repertoires. Clonal expansions arising prior to ART prevailed in the repertoire at every time point.

Sequencing used immunoSEQ v3.0 at survey level. Method: immunoSEQ multiplex PCR; TCRdb's copy keeps in-frame clones and lacks some. The sample lists fewer than 35,000 clones; more than 60% were seen once. The material was unsorted PBMCs, obtained 2 years after starting antiretroviral therapy. This TCR was recovered from a woman aged 50 to 60 with HIV. The chain joins TRBV30 to TRBJ1-2; 8 positions agree with TRBD1. CDR3 DNA sequence: TGTGCCTGGAGTTGGGGACAGGATGGCTACACCTTC. Translating gives CAWSWGQDGYTF.